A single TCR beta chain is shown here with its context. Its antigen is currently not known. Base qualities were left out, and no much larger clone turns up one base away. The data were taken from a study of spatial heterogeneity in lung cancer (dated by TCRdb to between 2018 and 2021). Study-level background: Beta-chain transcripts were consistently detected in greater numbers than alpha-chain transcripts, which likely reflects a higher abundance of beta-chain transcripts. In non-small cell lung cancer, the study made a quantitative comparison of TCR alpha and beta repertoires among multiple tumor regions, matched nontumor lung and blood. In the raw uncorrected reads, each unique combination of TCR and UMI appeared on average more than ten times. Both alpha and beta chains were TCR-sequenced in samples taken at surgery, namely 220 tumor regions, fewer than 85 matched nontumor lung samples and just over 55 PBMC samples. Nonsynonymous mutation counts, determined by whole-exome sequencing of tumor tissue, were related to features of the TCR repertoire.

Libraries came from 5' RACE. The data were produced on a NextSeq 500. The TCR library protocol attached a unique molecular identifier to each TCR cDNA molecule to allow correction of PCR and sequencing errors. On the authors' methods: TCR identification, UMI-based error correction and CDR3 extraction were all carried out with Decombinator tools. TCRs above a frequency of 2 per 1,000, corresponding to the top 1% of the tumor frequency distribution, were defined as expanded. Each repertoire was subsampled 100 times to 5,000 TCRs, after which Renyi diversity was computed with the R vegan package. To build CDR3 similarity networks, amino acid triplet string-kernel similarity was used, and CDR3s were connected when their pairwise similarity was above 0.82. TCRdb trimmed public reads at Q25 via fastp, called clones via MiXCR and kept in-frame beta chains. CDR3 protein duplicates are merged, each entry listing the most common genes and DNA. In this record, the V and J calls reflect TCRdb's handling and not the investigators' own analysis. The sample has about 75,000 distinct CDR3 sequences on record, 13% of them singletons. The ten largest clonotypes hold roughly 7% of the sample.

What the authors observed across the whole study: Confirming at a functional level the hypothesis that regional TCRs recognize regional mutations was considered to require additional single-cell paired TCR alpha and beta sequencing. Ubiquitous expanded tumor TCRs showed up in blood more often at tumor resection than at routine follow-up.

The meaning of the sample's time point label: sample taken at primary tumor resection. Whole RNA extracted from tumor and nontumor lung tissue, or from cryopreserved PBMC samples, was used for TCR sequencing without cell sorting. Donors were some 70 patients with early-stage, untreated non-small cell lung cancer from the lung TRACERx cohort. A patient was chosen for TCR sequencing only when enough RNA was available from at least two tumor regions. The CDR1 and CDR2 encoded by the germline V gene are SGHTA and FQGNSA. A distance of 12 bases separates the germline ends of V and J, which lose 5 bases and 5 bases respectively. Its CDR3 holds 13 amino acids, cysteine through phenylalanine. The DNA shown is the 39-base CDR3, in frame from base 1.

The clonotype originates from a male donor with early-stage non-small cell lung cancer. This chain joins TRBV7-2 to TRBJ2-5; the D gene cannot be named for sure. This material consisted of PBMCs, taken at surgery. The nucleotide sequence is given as TGTGCCAGCAGCCGAGACTTCACGGAGACCCAGTACTTC. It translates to CASSRDFTETQYF.